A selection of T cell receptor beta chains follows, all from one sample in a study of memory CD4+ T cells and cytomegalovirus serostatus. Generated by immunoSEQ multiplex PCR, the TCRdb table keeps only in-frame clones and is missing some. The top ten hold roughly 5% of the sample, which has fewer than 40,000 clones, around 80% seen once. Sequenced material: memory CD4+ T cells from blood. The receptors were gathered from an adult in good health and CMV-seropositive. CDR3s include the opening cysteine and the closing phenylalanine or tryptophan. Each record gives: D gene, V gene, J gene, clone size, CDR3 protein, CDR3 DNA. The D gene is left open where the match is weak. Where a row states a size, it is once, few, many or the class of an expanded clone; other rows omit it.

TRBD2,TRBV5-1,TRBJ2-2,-,CASSGSTSGGPNTGELFF,TGCGCCAGCAGCGGCTCGACTAGCGGGGGGCCAAACACCGGGGAGCTGTTTTTT
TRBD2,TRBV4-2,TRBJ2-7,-,CASSQALAGDQYF,TGTGCCAGCAGCCAGGCACTAGCGGGAGACCAGTACTTC
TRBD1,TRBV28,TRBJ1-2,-,CATCKGAIYGYTF,TGTGCCACATGTAAGGGGGCAATCTATGGCTACACCTTC
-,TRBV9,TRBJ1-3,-,CASSVGGTSGNTIYF,TGTGCCAGCAGCGTAGGGGGGACCTCTGGAAACACCATATATTTT
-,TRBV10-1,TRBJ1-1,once,CARGNTEAFF,TGCGCCAGAGGGAACACTGAAGCTTTCTTT
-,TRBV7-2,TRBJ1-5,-,CASSGGGLRGNQPQHF,TGTGCCAGCAGCGGAGGAGGGTTAAGGGGCAATCAGCCCCAGCATTTT
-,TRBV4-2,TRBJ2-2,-,CASSQPGGSLTGELFF,TGTGCCAGCAGCCAGCCGGGGGGCAGTTTAACCGGGGAGCTGTTTTTT
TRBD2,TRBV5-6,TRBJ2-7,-,CASSFRGGLNEQYF,TGTGCCAGCAGCTTTCGCGGGGGGCTCAACGAGCAGTACTTC
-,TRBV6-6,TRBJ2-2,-,CASRTANTGELFF,TGTGCCAGCCGGACAGCGAACACCGGGGAGCTGTTTTTT
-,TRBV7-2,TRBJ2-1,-,CASSLVMTDHNEQFF,TGTGCCAGCAGCTTAGTTATGACAGATCACAATGAGCAGTTCTTC
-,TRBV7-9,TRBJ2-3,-,CASSSRDTGTDTQYF,TGTGCCAGCAGCTCCCGGGACACGGGGACAGATACGCAGTATTTT
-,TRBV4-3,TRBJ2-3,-,CASSQDPGNTQYF,TGCGCCAGCAGCCAAGATCCTGGGAATACGCAGTATTTT
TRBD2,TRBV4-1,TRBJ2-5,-,CASSQPGLARETQYF,TGCGCCAGCAGTCAACCGGGACTAGCGAGAGAGACCCAGTACTTC
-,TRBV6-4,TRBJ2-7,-,CASSYSTGSSYEQYF,TGTGCCAGCAGTTACTCAACGGGGTCTTCCTACGAGCAGTACTTC
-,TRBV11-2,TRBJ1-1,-,CASSLEGLGAEAFF,TGTGCCAGCAGCTTAGAGGGACTCGGGGCGGAAGCTTTCTTT
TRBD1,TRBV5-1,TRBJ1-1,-,CASVEMPETGVTEAFF,TGCGCCAGCGTAGAAATGCCCGAGACAGGGGTCACTGAAGCTTTCTTT
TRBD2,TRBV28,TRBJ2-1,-,CASSSTAGAGYEQFF,TGTGCCAGCAGTTCAACAGCGGGAGCGGGGTATGAGCAGTTCTTC
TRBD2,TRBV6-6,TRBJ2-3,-,CASSTGTSADTQYF,TGTGCCAGCAGTACCGGGACTAGCGCAGATACGCAGTATTTT
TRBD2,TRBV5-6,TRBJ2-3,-,CASSFSLAGDSTDTQYF,TGTGCCAGCAGCTTCTCTTTAGCGGGGGATAGCACAGATACGCAGTATTTT
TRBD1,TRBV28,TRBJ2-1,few,CATDPRDRYNEQFF,TGTGCCACAGACCCCCGGGACAGATACAATGAGCAGTTCTTC
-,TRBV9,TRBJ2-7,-,CASSVGEGGRSYEQYF,TGTGCCAGCAGCGTGGGGGAGGGGGGACGCTCCTACGAGCAGTACTTC
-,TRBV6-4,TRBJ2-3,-,CASSKSGSTDTQYF,TGTGCCAGCAGTAAAAGCGGGAGCACAGATACGCAGTATTTT
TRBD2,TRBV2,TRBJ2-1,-,CASRARLAGENEQFF,TGTGCCAGCAGGGCCCGTCTAGCGGGAGAAAATGAGCAGTTCTTC
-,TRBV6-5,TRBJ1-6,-,CASSYSGESPLHF,TGTGCCAGCAGTTACTCTGGGGAATCACCCCTCCACTTT
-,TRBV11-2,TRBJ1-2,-,CASSLSPKAGGNYGYTF,TGTGCCAGCAGCTTGTCTCCGAAAGCCGGAGGGAACTATGGCTACACCTTC
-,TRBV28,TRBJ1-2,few,CASSRTVVQNGYTF,TGTGCCAGCAGTCGAACTGTGGTCCAAAATGGCTACACCTTC
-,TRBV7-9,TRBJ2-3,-,CASSIGATDTQYF,TGTGCCAGCAGCATTGGGGCCACAGATACGCAGTATTTT
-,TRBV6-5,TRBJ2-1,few,CASSYGQGRIFF,TGTGCCAGCAGTTACGGGCAGGGGCGAATATTCTTC
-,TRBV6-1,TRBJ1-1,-,CASLQILNTEAFF,TGTGCCAGCTTACAGATACTGAACACTGAAGCTTTCTTT
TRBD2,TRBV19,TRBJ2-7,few,CASSIARGGENEQYF,TGTGCCAGTAGTATAGCCCGCGGGGGGGAGAACGAGCAGTACTTC
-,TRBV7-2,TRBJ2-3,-,CASSSAGAGTQYF,TGTGCCAGCAGCTCGGCTGGGGCGGGTACGCAGTATTTT
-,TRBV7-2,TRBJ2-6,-,CASSLGLSPGANVLTF,TGTGCCAGCAGCTTAGGACTCAGTCCTGGGGCCAACGTCCTGACTTTC
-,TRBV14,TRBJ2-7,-,CASSQTSNGKWYF,TGTGCCAGCAGCCAAACGAGTAACGGAAAGTGGTACTTC
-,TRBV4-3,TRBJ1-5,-,CASSQRAPGNQPQHF,TGCGCCAGCAGCCAAAGGGCACCGGGGAATCAGCCCCAGCATTTT